The next 14 T cell receptor beta chains were all read from a single sample in a study of vaccination and CD4 T cells after COVID-19. Treatment here: approximately 9-day PBMC culture with coronavirus spike peptide pools or control peptides (ViraFEST assay). CD4+ T cells that had been cultured provided DNA sequenced with the Oncomine TCR Beta short-read assay. TCRdb called the PCR reads again in MiXCR, with one record for every CDR3 protein. The data contain over 10,000 distinct CDR3 sequences, around three fifths of them singletons. Their recognized antigens are unknown. Sequenced: CD4+ T cells from blood, cultured in vitro. Receptors were obtained from a human donor who had recovered from COVID-19.

The chain links TRBV24-1 to TRBJ2-2; a weak D match, TRBD1 (5 bases). Trimming cost V 4 bases and J 7 bases, with 9 bases left between them. CDR1 and CDR2 from the germline V gene are KGHDR and SFDVKD. The CDR3 length is 13 residues. Here the CDR3 reads CATSESGFGELFF. CDR3 DNA sequence: TGTGCCACCAGTGAGTCAGGGTTCGGGGAGCTGTTTTTT.

This clonotype was counted a few times. V usage is TRBV24-1 and J usage is TRBJ1-5; TRBD1 agrees at 12 bases. This CDR3 spans 17 amino acids. Trimming removed 3 bases from V and 2 bases from J; junction bases left unmatched: 4. The germline V gene encodes CDR1 KGHDR and CDR2 SFDVKD. The CDR3 DNA reads TGTGCCACCAGTGATCCGGGGACAGGGGGCGGCAATCAGCCCCAGCATTTT. Its translation: CATSDPGTGGGNQPQHF.

V gene TRBV2 combines with J gene TRBJ2-7; D is unresolved. The germline V gene has CDR1 SNHLY and CDR2 FYNNEI. The V end was cut by 7 bases, the J end by 5 bases, with 15 bases between. CDR3 length equals 13 residues. CDR3 residues: CASNARLTNEQYF. In nucleotides, the CDR3 is TGTGCCAGCAACGCCCGCCTCACGAACGAGCAGTACTTC.

The J gene is TRBJ1-5, the V gene TRBV5-4, with 7 bases fitting TRBD1. CDR3 length equals 15 residues. The J segment lost 11 bases and the V segment lost 3 bases, leaving 14 bases of the junction unmatched. Looked up from germline, CDR1 is SGHNT and CDR2 is YYREEE (reference sequence). The CDR3 is CASSSAGTAPRSQHF. The CDR3 bases are TGTGCCAGCAGCTCCGCGGGGACAGCCCCTCGGTCCCAGCATTTT. The whole variable domain, filled in from reference TRBV5-4 and TRBJ1-5, reads ETGVTQSPTHLIKTRGQQVTLRCSSQSGHNTVSWYQQALGQGPQFIFQYYREEENGRGNFPPRFSGLQFPNYSSELNVNALELDDSALYLCASSSAGTAPRSQHFGDGTRLSIL.

The gene calls are TRBV7-2 and TRBJ2-7; D is unclear. Per the germline V gene, CDR1 is SGHTA and CDR2 is FQGNSA. The CDR3 extends over 14 amino acids. Trimming stripped 1 base from V and 7 bases from J, with 14 bases between. The CDR3 region is CASSLVEAVDEQYF. The CDR3 nucleotides are TGTGCCAGCAGCTTAGTTGAGGCGGTCGATGAGCAGTACTTC.

For the CDR3, the DNA is TGTGCCAGCAGTTTTACGGGTCTAGCGGGGAACACCGGGGAGCTGTTTTTT. Encoded protein: CASSFTGLAGNTGELFF. This chain joins TRBV28 and TRBJ2-2; 8 positions agree with TRBD2. Germline V lookup: CDR1 MDHEN, CDR2 SYDVKM. CDR3 length: 17 amino acids. The trim removed 3 bases at V and 1 base at J, leaving 7 bases unmatched.

CDR3 residues: CASSEMTFPKQYF. CDR3 DNA: TGTGCCAGCAGTGAAATGACCTTTCCTAAGCAGTACTTC. The chain couples TRBV6-1 to TRBJ2-7; D is undetermined. Deletions cut 2 bases from V and 8 bases from J, with 13 bases between. This CDR3 is 13 amino acids long. Per the germline V gene, CDR1 is MNHNS and CDR2 is SASEGT.

The rearrangement uses TRBV27 and TRBJ1-4, with D hard to call. Germline CDR1 MNHEY, CDR2 SMNVEV (reference sequence). V lost 6 bases, J lost 6 bases, and 11 bases lay in between. The CDR3 is 13 residues long. CDR3 DNA: TGTGCCAGCAGGGGAGGGAGTCATGAAAAACTGTTTTTT. Its translation is CASRGGSHEKLFF.

This sequence joins TRBV20-1 and TRBJ1-1; TRBD1 aligns across 11 bases. Germline lookup yields CDR1 DFQATT and CDR2 SNEGSKA (reference sequence). Trimming at V came to 1 base and at J to 1 base, leaving 5 bases not matched to a gene. The CDR3 consists of 16 residues. The CDR3 loop reads CSARVGGTGGNTEAFF. The CDR3 DNA follows: TGCAGTGCTAGAGTAGGGGGGACAGGGGGGAACACTGAAGCTTTCTTT.

This clonotype occurred a few times. This chain uses TRBV10-3 with TRBJ1-5, with TRBD1 matching over 7 bases. The CDR3 spans 14 residues. Germline CDR1 and CDR2: ENHRY and SYGVKD. V was pared by 6 bases and J by 0 bases, with 2 bases of the junction left unmatched. CDR3 region: CAISHRGSNQPQHF. CDR3 sequence (DNA): TGTGCCATCAGCCACAGGGGTAGCAATCAGCCCCAGCATTTT.

Only a few counts were recorded for this clonotype. The rearrangement uses TRBV20-1 and TRBJ1-2; D gene ambiguous. This CDR3 contains 14 residues. Between the trimmed V and J ends, which lost 0 bases and 8 bases, there was a span of 16 bases. The germline V gene encodes CDR1 DFQATT and CDR2 SNEGSKA (reference sequence). Here the CDR3 DNA reads TGCAGTGCTAGAGATCTTGGAGTATCGGGCGGCTACACCTTC. It specifies CSARDLGVSGGYTF.

This clonotype counts as large. The V and J genes are TRBV7-8 and TRBJ2-2; D not resolved. The CDR3 totals 14 residues. Germline CDR1 is SGHVS and CDR2 is FQNEAQ. Trimming left V 2 bases short and J 2 bases short, with 6 bases between. Written as DNA, the CDR3 is TGTGCCAGCAGCTTAAGTCTTAACACCGGGGAGCTGTTTTTT. Its protein is CASSLSLNTGELFF.

The chain couples TRBV20-1 to TRBJ2-5; 8 bases agree with TRBD2. Trimming cost V 3 bases and J 4 bases; bases outside gene matches: 7. Per the germline V gene, CDR1 is DFQATT and CDR2 is SNEGSKA (reference sequence). The CDR3 extends over 14 amino acids. The chain's CDR3 is CSARGRGARETQYF. CDR3 in DNA: TGCAGTGCTAGGGGGCGGGGGGCGAGAGAGACCCAGTACTTC.

The genes are TRBV7-9 and TRBJ2-3; TRBD2 agrees at 11 bases. Per the germline V gene, CDR1 is SEHNR and CDR2 is FQNEAQ (reference sequence). The trim removed 2 bases at V and 1 base at J, leaving 5 bases unmatched. There are 17 residues in the CDR3. The CDR3 is CASSLSASGGRTDTQYF. The CDR3 DNA is TGTGCCAGCAGCTTATCGGCTAGCGGGGGGCGCACAGATACGCAGTATTTT. Full variable domain (missing parts from reference TRBV7-9 and TRBJ2-3): DTGVSQNPRHKITKRGQNVTFRCDPISEHNRLYWYRQTLGQGPEFLTYFQNEAQLEKSRLLSDRFSAERPKGSFSTLEIQRTEQGDSAMYLCASSLSASGGRTDTQYFGPGTRLTVL.